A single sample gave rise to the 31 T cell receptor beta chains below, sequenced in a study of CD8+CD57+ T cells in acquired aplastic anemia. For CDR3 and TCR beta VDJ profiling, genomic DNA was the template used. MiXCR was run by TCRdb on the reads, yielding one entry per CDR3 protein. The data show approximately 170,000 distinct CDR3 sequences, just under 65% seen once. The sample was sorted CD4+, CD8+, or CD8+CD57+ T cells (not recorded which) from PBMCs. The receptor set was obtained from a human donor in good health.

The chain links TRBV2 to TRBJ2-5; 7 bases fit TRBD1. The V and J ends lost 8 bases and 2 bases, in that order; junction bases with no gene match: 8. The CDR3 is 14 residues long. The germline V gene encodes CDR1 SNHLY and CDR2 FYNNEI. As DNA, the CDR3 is TGTGCCAGCTACCCTAGGGGGCGTCAAGAGACCCAGTACTTC. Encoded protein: CASYPRGRQETQYF.

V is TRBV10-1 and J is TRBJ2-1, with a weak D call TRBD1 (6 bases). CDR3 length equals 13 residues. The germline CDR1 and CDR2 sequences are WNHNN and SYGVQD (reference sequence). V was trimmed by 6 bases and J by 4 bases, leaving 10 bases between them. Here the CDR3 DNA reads TGCGCCAGCAGCGCGGACAGTTACAATGAGCAGTTCTTC. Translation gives CASSADSYNEQFF.

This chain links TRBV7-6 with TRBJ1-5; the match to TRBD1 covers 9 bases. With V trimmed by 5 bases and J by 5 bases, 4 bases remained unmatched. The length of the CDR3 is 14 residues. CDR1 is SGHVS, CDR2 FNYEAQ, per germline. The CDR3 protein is CASSRGTGHQPQHF. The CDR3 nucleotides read TGTGCCAGCAGCCGTGGGACAGGGCATCAGCCCCAGCATTTT.

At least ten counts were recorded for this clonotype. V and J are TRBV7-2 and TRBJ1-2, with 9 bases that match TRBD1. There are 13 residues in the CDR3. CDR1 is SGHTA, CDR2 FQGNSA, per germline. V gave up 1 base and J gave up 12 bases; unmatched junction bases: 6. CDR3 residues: CASSLVTGGIDTF. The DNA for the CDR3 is TGTGCCAGCAGCTTAGTTACAGGGGGCATAGACACCTTC.

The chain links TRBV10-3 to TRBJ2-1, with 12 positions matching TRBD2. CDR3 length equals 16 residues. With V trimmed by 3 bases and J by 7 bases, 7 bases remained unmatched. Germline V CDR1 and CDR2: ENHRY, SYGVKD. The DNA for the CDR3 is TGTGCCATCAGTGAAGAACTAGCGGGAGGTAAAAATGAGCAGTTCTTC. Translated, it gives CAISEELAGGKNEQFF.

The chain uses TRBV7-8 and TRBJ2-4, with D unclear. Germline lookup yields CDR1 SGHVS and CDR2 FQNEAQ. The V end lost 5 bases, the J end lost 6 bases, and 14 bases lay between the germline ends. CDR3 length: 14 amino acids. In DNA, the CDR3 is TGTGCCAGCAGCCAAGACCCCCCCCGAAACATTCAGTACTTC. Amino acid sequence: CASSQDPPRNIQYF.

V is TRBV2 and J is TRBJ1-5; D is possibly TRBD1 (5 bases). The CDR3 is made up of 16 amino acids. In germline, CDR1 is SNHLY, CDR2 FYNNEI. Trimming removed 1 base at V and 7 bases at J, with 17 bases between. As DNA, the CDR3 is TGTGCCAGCAGTGAAGGGGTGTCGACAGTTGGACAGCCCCAGCATTTT. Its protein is CASSEGVSTVGQPQHF.

The CDR3 is CSAVTSGATYEQYF. The DNA for the CDR3 is TGCAGTGCGGTGACTAGCGGGGCTACCTACGAGCAGTACTTC. The chain employs TRBV20-1 and TRBJ2-7, with TRBD2 identical over 11 bases. The V gene's germline CDR1 is DFQATT and CDR2 SNEGSKA (reference sequence). CDR3 length equals 14 residues. Losses at the gene ends were 6 bases for V and 2 bases for J; bases not matched to a gene: 6.

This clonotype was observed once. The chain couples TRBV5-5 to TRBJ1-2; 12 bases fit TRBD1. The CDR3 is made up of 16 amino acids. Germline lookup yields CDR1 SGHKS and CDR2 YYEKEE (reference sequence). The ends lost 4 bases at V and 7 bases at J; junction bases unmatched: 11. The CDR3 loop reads CASSSPGTGGAGGYTF. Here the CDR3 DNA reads TGTGCCAGCAGCAGTCCCGGGACAGGGGGCGCAGGTGGCTACACCTTC.

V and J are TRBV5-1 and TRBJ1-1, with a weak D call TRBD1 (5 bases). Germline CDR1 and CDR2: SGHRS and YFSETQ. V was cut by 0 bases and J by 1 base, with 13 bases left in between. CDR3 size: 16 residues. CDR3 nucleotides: TGCGCCAGCAGCTTGGTGGGAAATCAGGGGAACACTGAAGCTTTCTTT. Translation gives CASSLVGNQGNTEAFF.

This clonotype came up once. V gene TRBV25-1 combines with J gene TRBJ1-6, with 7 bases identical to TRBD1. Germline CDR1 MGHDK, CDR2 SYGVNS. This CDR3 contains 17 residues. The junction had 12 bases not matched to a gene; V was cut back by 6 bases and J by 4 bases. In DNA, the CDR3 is TGTGCCAGCAGCTTAGCAAGGGGGCGCGGGTATAATTCACCCCTCCACTTT. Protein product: CASSLARGRGYNSPLHF.

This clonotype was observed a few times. CDR3 in DNA: TGTGCCTGGGATAGCGGTGCCTACAATGAGCAGTTCTTC. Encoded protein: CAWDSGAYNEQFF. This rearrangement joins TRBV30 to TRBJ2-1; D might be TRBD2 (6 bases). The germline V gene has CDR1 GTSNPN and CDR2 SVGIG (reference sequence). V lost 5 bases and J lost 2, with 10 bases in between. The CDR3 totals 13 residues.

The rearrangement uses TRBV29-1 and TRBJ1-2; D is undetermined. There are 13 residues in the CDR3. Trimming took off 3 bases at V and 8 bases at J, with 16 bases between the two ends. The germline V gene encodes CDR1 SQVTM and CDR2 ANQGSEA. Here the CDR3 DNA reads TGCAGCGTTGATGTCGAGAGGAGCAGAGGCTACACCTTC. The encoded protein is CSVDVERSRGYTF. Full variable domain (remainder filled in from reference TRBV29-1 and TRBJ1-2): SAVISQKPSRDICQRGTSLTIQCQVDSQVTMMFWYRQQPGQSLTLIATANQGSEATYESGFVIDKFPISRPNLTFSTLTVSNMSPEDSSIYLCSVDVERSRGYTFGSGTRLTVV.

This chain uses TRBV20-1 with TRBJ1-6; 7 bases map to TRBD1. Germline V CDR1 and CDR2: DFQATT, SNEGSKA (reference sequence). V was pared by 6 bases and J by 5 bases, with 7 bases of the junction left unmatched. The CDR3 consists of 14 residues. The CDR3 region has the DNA TGCAGTGCGGACCGGGACAGAGATAATTCACCCCTCCACTTT. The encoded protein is CSADRDRDNSPLHF.

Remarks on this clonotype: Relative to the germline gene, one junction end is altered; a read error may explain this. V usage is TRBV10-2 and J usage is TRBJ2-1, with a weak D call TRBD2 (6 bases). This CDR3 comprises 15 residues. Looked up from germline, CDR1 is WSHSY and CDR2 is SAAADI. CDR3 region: CASSHRGLNYNEQFF. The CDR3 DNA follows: TGTGCCAGCAGTCACCGAGGACTAAACTACAATGAGCAGTTCTTC.

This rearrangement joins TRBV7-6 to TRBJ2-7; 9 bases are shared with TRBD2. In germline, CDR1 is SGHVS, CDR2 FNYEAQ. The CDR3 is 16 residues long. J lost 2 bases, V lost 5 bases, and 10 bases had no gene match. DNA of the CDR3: TGTGCCAGCAGCATCGAGGGGGGCGGGGGGGCCTACGAGCAGTACTTC. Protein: CASSIEGGGGAYEQYF.

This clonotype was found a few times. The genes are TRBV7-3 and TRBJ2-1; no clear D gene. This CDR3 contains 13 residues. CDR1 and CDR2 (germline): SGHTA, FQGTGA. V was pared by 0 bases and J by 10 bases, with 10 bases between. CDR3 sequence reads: CASSLTGAEEQFF. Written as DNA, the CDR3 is TGTGCCAGCAGCTTAACGGGTGCGGAGGAGCAGTTCTTC.

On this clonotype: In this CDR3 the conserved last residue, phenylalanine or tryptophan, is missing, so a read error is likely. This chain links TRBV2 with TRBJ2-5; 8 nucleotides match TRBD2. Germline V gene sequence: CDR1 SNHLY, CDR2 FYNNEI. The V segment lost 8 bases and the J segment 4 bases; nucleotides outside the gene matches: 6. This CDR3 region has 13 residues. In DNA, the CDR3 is TGTGCCAGCCATCGGGGGGGGGCAGAGACCCAGTACTCC. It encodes CASHRGGAETQYS.

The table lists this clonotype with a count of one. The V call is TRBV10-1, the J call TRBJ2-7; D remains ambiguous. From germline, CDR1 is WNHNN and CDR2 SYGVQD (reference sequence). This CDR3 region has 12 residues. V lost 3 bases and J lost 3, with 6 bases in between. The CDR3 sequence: CASSDGHYEQYF. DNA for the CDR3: TGCGCCAGCAGTGATGGCCACTACGAGCAGTACTTC.

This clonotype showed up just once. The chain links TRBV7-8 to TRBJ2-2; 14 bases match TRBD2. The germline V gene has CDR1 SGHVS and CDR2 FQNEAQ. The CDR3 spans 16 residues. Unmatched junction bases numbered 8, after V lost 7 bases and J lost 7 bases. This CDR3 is CASNEGTSGSFGELFF. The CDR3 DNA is TGTGCCAGCAATGAGGGGACTAGCGGGAGCTTCGGGGAGCTGTTTTTT.

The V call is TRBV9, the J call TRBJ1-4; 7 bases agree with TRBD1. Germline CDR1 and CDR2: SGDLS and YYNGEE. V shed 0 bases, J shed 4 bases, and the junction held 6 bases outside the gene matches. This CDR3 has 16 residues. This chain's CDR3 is CASSVEPGTVNEKLFF. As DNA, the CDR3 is TGTGCCAGCAGCGTAGAACCCGGGACAGTTAATGAAAAACTGTTTTTT. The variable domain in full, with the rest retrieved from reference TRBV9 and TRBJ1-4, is DSGVTQTPKHLITATGQRVTLRCSPRSGDLSVYWYQQSLDQGLQFLIQYYNGEERAKGNILERFSAQQFPDLHSELNLSSLELGDSALYFCASSVEPGTVNEKLFFGSGTQLSVL.

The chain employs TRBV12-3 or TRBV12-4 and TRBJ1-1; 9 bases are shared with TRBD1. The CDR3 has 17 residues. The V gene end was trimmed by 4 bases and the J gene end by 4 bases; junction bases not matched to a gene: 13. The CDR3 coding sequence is TGTGCCAGCAGTTCGCGGGGATTGACAGGGGGAGGCACTGAAGCTTTCTTT. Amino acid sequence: CASSSRGLTGGGTEAFF.

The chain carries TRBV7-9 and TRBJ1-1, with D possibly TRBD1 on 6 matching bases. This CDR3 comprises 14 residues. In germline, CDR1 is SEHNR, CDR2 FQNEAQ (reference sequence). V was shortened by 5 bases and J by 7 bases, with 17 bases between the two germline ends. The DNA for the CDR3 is TGTGCCAGCAGCGACAGCCAGGGGCGTGGTGAAGCTTTCTTT. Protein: CASSDSQGRGEAFF.

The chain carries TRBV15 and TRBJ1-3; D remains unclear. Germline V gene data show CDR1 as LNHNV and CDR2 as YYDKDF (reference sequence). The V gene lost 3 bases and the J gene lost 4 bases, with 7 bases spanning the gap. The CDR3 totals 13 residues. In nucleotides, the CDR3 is TGTGCCACCAGCAGTCTTCAGGGAAACACCATATATTTT. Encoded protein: CATSSLQGNTIYF.

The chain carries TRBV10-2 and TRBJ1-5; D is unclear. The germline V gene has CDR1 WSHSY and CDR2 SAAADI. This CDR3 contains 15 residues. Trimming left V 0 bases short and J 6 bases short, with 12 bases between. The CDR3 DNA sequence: TGCGCCAGCAGTGAGTCGATCTCCCACCCTCAGCCCCAGCATTTT. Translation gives CASSESISHPQPQHF.

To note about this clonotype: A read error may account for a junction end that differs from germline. CDR3 sequence reads: CASSLSSNEQFF. The DNA of the CDR3 is TGTGCCAGCAGCTTATCCTCCAATGAGCAGTTCTTC. The chain has TRBV7-9 and TRBJ2-1; D is ambiguous. Germline CDR1 and CDR2: SEHNR and FQNEAQ (reference sequence). The CDR3 contains 12 residues.

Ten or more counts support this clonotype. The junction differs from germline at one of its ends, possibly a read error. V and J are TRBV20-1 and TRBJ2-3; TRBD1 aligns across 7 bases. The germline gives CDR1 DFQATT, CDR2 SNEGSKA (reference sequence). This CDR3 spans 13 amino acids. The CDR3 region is CSVRQGGTDTQYF. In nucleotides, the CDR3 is TGCAGTGTTAGACAGGGCGGCACAGATACGCAGTATTTT.

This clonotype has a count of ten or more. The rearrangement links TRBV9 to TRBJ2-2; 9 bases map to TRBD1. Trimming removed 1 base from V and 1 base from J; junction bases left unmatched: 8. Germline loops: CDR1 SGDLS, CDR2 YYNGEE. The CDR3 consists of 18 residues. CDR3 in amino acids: CASSVKGDRVKNTGELFF. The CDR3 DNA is TGTGCCAGCAGCGTAAAAGGGGACAGGGTAAAGAACACCGGGGAGCTGTTTTTT. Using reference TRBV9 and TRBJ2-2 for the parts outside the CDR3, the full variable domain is DSGVTQTPKHLITATGQRVTLRCSPRSGDLSVYWYQQSLDQGLQFLIQYYNGEERAKGNILERFSAQQFPDLHSELNLSSLELGDSALYFCASSVKGDRVKNTGELFFGEGSRLTVL.

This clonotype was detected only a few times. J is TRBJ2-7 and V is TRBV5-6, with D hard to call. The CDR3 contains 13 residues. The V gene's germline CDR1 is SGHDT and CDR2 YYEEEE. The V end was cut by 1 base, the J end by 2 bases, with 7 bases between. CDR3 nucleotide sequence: TGTGCCAGCAGCTTGTCGGATCCCTACGAGCAGTACTTC. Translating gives CASSLSDPYEQYF.

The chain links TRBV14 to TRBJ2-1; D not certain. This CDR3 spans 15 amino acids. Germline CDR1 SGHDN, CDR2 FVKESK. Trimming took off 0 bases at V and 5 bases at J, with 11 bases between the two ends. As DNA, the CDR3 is TGTGCCAGCAGCCAAGACGTGTCTCCGGACAATGAGCAGTTCTTC. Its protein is CASSQDVSPDNEQFF.

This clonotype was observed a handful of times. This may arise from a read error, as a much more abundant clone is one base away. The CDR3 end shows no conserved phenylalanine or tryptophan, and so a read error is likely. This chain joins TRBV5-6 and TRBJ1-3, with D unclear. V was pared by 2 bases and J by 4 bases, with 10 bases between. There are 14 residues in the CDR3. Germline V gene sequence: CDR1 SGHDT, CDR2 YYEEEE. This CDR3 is CASSLQRQGNTIYL. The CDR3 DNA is TGTGCCAGCAGCTTACAGAGGCAGGGAAACACCATATATCTT.